This T cell receptor beta chain was sequenced during a study of T-cell reconstitution after alpha-beta-depleted transplantation in children. This clonotype came up many times. V was pared by 3 bases and J by 3 bases, with 14 bases of the junction left unmatched. The CDR3 sequence is 17 residues long. The library targeted TCRbeta and was prepared with unique molecular identifiers. TCRdb redid the calling of the PCR reads with MiXCR, one entry per CDR3 protein. Counted here are about 110,000 distinct CDR3 sequences, 10% occurring once; the ten biggest clones make up 8%. The sample here was PBMCs from the stem cell graft donor, taken from the stem cell graft. This TCR was sampled from a human donor who donated a stem cell graft to a child with acute lymphoblastic leukemia. The genes are TRBV12-3 or TRBV12-4 and TRBJ2-7; TRBD2 matches at 7 bases. As DNA, the CDR3 is TGTGCCAGCAGTTTGGGCATGCCCGGGACTATCGGCTACGAGCAGTACTTC. Amino acids: CASSLGMPGTIGYEQYF.